The TCR beta chain under discussion was sequenced for a study of T cell repertoires in cytomegalovirus infection. Study-level background: Both recently identified HLA-C-restricted and well-studied HLA-B-restricted CMV epitopes were used in the study.

Each CDR3 protein gets one entry after TCRdb re-called the reads with MiXCR. The data show hundreds of thousands of distinct CDR3 sequences, with 40% to 50% seen just once and approximately 40% held by the top ten. A note on this clonotype: Its antigen is still unknown.

Study-wide findings and caveats: The study identified carriers of CMV plus the relevant HLA from cumulative public TCR beta family frequency. CMV-specific TCR beta clonotypes restricted by HLA-C dominated the ex vivo response.

The germline V gene has CDR1 LGHNA and CDR2 YSLEER. The V and J ends lost 3 bases and 5 bases respectively, with 13 bases between them. The CDR3 spans 14 residues. The chain couples TRBV4-3 to TRBJ1-1; perhaps TRBD1 as D (5 bases). This specimen consisted of cultured PBMCs, obtained from culture after CMV antigen stimulation. This receptor was identified in a human donor in good health (CMV status not recorded). Some clones in this sample may be carry-over from other donors' samples. CDR3 coding DNA: TGCGCCAGCAGCCAGCTCAGGGAGGGAACTGAAGCTTTCTTT. Its translation: CASSQLREGTEAFF.